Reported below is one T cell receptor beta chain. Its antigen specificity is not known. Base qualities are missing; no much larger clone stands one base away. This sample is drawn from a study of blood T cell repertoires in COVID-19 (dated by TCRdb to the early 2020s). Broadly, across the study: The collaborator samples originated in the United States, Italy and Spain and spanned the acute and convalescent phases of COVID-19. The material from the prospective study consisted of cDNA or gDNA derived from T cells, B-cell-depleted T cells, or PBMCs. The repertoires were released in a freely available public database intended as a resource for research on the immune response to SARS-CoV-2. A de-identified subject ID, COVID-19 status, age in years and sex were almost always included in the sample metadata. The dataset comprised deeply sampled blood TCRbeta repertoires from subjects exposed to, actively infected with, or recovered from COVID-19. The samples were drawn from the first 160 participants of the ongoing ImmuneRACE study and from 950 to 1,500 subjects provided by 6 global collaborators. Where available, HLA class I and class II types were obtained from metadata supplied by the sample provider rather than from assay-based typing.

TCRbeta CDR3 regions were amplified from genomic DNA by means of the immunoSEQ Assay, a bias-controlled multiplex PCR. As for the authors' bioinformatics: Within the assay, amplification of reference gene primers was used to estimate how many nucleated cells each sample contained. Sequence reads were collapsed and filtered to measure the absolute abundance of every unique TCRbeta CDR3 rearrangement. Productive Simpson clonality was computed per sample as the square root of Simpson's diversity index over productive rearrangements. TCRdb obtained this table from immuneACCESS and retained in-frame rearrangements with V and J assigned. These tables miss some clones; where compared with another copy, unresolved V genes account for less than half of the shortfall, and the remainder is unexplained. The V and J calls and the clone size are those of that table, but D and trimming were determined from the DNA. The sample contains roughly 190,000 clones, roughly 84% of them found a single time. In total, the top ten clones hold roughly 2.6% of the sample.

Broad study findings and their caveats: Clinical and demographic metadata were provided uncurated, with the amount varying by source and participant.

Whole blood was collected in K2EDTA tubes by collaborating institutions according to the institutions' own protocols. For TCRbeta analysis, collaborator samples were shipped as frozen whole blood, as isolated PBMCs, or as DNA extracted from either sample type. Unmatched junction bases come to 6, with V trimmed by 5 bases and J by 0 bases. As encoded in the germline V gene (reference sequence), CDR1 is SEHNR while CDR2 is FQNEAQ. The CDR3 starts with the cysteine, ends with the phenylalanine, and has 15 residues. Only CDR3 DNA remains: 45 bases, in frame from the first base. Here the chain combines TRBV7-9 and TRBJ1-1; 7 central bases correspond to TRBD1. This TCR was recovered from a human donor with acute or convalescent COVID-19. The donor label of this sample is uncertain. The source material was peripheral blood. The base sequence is TGTGCCAGCAGCGACCGGACAGGAGTGAACACTGAAGCTTTCTTT. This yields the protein CASSDRTGVNTEAFF. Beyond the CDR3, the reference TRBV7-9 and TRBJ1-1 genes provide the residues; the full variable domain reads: DTGVSQNPRHKITKRGQNVTFRCDPISEHNRLYWYRQTLGQGPEFLTYFQNEAQLEKSRLLSDRFSAERPKGSFSTLEIQRTEQGDSAMYLCASSDRTGVNTEAFFGQGTRLTVV.